Listed below are T cell receptor beta chains from one sample, sequenced in a study of cytomegalovirus exposure and HLA in healthy donors. Clones were sequenced by immunoSEQ multiplex PCR, and TCRdb holds only the in-frame ones, with some missing. Here the sample spans 100,000 or so clones, under 85% being singletons. Sequencing was done on a sample of PBMCs. Receptors originate from a man aged 35-49 years in good health and CMV-seropositive. Both conserved end residues are part of each CDR3. The D gene is left open where the match is weak. Not all rows give a size; the values are once, few, many and, for expanded clones, a class.

v_gene: TRBV18; abundance: NA; d_gene: TRBD1; j_gene: TRBJ1-1; CDR3aa: CASSIGTGGSMAEAFF; CDR3nt: TGTGCCAGCTCCATCGGGACAGGGGGTAGTATGGCTGAAGCTTTCTTT
v_gene: TRBV19; abundance: NA; d_gene: TRBD2; j_gene: TRBJ2-5; CDR3aa: CASNAGGRETQYF; CDR3nt: TGTGCCAGTAATGCGGGGGGCCGAGAGACCCAGTACTTC
v_gene: TRBV9; abundance: few; d_gene: TRBD2; j_gene: TRBJ2-1; CDR3aa: CASTRDGGAMGNEQFF; CDR3nt: TGTGCCAGCACTAGAGACGGGGGGGCAATGGGCAATGAGCAGTTCTTC
v_gene: TRBV2; abundance: once; d_gene: NA; j_gene: TRBJ1-3; CDR3aa: CASSDQGSGNTIYF; CDR3nt: TGTGCCAGCAGTGACCAGGGATCCGGAAACACCATATATTTT
v_gene: TRBV19; abundance: NA; d_gene: NA; j_gene: TRBJ2-3; CDR3aa: CASSIARGTDTQYF; CDR3nt: TGTGCCAGTAGTATAGCCAGGGGCACAGATACGCAGTATTTT
v_gene: TRBV7-2; abundance: NA; d_gene: TRBD2; j_gene: TRBJ2-3; CDR3aa: CASSLALAGGTDTQYF; CDR3nt: TGTGCCAGCAGCTTAGCCCTAGCGGGGGGCACAGATACGCAGTATTTT
v_gene: TRBV4-2; abundance: NA; d_gene: TRBD1; j_gene: TRBJ1-2; CDR3aa: CASRATGGFDYGYTF; CDR3nt: TGTGCCAGCAGAGCGACAGGGGGGTTTGACTATGGCTACACCTTC
v_gene: TRBV2; abundance: NA; d_gene: TRBD1; j_gene: TRBJ1-4; CDR3aa: CAGTGGPNEKLFF; CDR3nt: TGTGCCGGGACAGGGGGTCCTAATGAAAAACTGTTTTTT
v_gene: TRBV7-8; abundance: NA; d_gene: TRBD2; j_gene: TRBJ2-1; CDR3aa: CASSIRLAGGLIDEQFF; CDR3nt: TGTGCCAGCAGCATCCGACTAGCGGGGGGCCTTATTGATGAGCAGTTCTTC
v_gene: TRBV29-1; abundance: NA; d_gene: NA; j_gene: TRBJ1-2; CDR3aa: CSVDRGGGDGYTF; CDR3nt: TGCAGCGTTGATCGGGGAGGTGGGGATGGCTACACCTTC
v_gene: TRBV5-6; abundance: NA; d_gene: NA; j_gene: TRBJ2-3; CDR3aa: CASSLVTGTDTQYF; CDR3nt: TGTGCCAGCAGCTTGGTTACTGGCACAGATACGCAGTATTTT
v_gene: TRBV30; abundance: once; d_gene: NA; j_gene: TRBJ1-6; CDR3aa: CAWKEVLNSPLHF; CDR3nt: TGTGCCTGGAAAGAGGTTTTAAATTCACCCCTCCACTTT
v_gene: TRBV11-3; abundance: NA; d_gene: NA; j_gene: TRBJ2-7; CDR3aa: CASSLAGAPSHEQYF; CDR3nt: TGTGCCAGCAGCTTAGCTGGCGCCCCTAGTCACGAGCAGTACTTC
v_gene: TRBV28; abundance: NA; d_gene: NA; j_gene: TRBJ2-1; CDR3aa: CASSPPLGTSYNEQFF; CDR3nt: TGTGCCAGCAGCCCCCCCCTTGGCACCTCCTACAATGAGCAGTTCTTC
v_gene: TRBV9; abundance: NA; d_gene: TRBD1; j_gene: TRBJ2-1; CDR3aa: CASTSGQGDLRGYNEQFF; CDR3nt: TGTGCCAGCACCTCCGGACAGGGAGACCTAAGGGGCTACAATGAGCAGTTCTTC
v_gene: TRBV4-1; abundance: NA; d_gene: NA; j_gene: TRBJ2-7; CDR3aa: CASSQIPGAYEQYF; CDR3nt: TGCGCCAGCAGCCAAATTCCAGGGGCCTACGAGCAGTACTTC
v_gene: TRBV2; abundance: NA; d_gene: NA; j_gene: TRBJ2-7; CDR3aa: CASSDPGQIHEQYF; CDR3nt: TGTGCCAGCAGTGATCCGGGACAAATCCACGAGCAGTACTTC
v_gene: TRBV29-1; abundance: NA; d_gene: TRBD2; j_gene: TRBJ2-3; CDR3aa: CSVEGSSGTLDTQYF; CDR3nt: TGCAGCGTTGAAGGGTCTAGCGGAACTCTTGATACGCAGTATTTT
v_gene: TRBV2; abundance: NA; d_gene: NA; j_gene: TRBJ1-1; CDR3aa: CASSSGPIGTEAFF; CDR3nt: TGTGCCAGCAGTTCAGGGCCCATTGGTACTGAAGCTTTCTTT
v_gene: TRBV19; abundance: NA; d_gene: NA; j_gene: TRBJ1-2; CDR3aa: CASSFQGLDYGYTF; CDR3nt: TGTGCCAGTAGTTTCCAGGGGTTGGACTATGGCTACACCTTC
v_gene: TRBV7-6; abundance: NA; d_gene: TRBD1; j_gene: TRBJ2-3; CDR3aa: CASSQAGGGPTDTQYF; CDR3nt: TGTGCCAGCAGCCAGGCAGGGGGCGGGCCCACAGATACGCAGTATTTT
v_gene: TRBV6-5; abundance: NA; d_gene: TRBD1; j_gene: TRBJ1-5; CDR3aa: CASRLTGDSNQPQHF; CDR3nt: TGTGCCAGCAGACTCACAGGGGACAGCAATCAGCCCCAGCATTTT
v_gene: TRBV7-2; abundance: NA; d_gene: TRBD2; j_gene: TRBJ2-1; CDR3aa: CASSLTIHAGGTYNEQFF; CDR3nt: TGTGCCAGCAGCTTAACTATACACGCGGGGGGCACCTACAATGAGCAGTTCTTC
v_gene: TRBV18; abundance: NA; d_gene: NA; j_gene: TRBJ1-1; CDR3aa: CASSQNSGSGNEAFF; CDR3nt: TGTGCCAGCTCACAGAATTCAGGGTCAGGTAATGAAGCTTTCTTT
v_gene: TRBV9; abundance: NA; d_gene: NA; j_gene: TRBJ1-5; CDR3aa: CASSNSHSNQPQHF; CDR3nt: TGTGCCAGCAGCAATTCCCATAGCAATCAGCCCCAGCATTTT
v_gene: TRBV27; abundance: few; d_gene: TRBD1; j_gene: TRBJ2-7; CDR3aa: CASSLRQGLRPEQYF; CDR3nt: TGTGCCAGCAGTTTAAGACAGGGGCTTCGGCCCGAGCAGTACTTC
v_gene: TRBV7-9; abundance: NA; d_gene: NA; j_gene: TRBJ1-3; CDR3aa: CASSFRAVDGNTIYF; CDR3nt: TGTGCCAGCAGCTTTCGTGCAGTCGATGGAAACACCATATATTTT
v_gene: TRBV9; abundance: NA; d_gene: NA; j_gene: TRBJ2-3; CDR3aa: CASSVSGLGDTQYF; CDR3nt: TGTGCCAGCAGCGTATCAGGGTTGGGGGATACGCAGTATTTT
v_gene: TRBV28; abundance: NA; d_gene: NA; j_gene: TRBJ1-5; CDR3aa: CASSLSTNQPQHF; CDR3nt: TGTGCCAGCAGTTTATCGACTAATCAGCCCCAGCATTTT
v_gene: TRBV7-9; abundance: NA; d_gene: TRBD1; j_gene: TRBJ2-3; CDR3aa: CASSLGDRAGSDTQYF; CDR3nt: TGTGCCAGCAGCTTAGGGGACAGGGCGGGGTCAGATACGCAGTATTTT
v_gene: TRBV10-3; abundance: few; d_gene: NA; j_gene: TRBJ2-3; CDR3aa: CAISESMARGGVGTDTQYF; CDR3nt: TGTGCCATCAGTGAGTCGATGGCCAGGGGAGGGGTAGGCACAGATACGCAGTATTTT
v_gene: TRBV7-2; abundance: NA; d_gene: TRBD1; j_gene: TRBJ1-2; CDR3aa: CASSSQTGRDDGYTF; CDR3nt: TGTGCCAGCAGCTCCCAGACAGGGCGCGATGATGGCTACACCTTC